These T cell receptor beta chains were read from a single sample in a study of cytomegalovirus exposure and HLA in healthy donors. The assay was immunoSEQ multiplex PCR, and TCRdb's table has in-frame clones only and misses some. There are 150,000 to 200,000 clones in the sample; about 62% occur only once, and roughly 2.9% lies in the top ten. Sequencing was performed on PBMCs. All receptors come from a man aged 35 to 55 in good health and CMV-seronegative. CDR3s include the opening cysteine and the closing phenylalanine or tryptophan. The D gene is left open where the match is weak. The size of a clone is reported for some rows only, either as once, few or many, or as a class for expanded clones.

size	V	J	D	DNA	CDR3
.	TRBV28	TRBJ1-5	.	TGTGCCAGCAGTTTTTCTTCGGGACTGGAGAATCAGCCCCAGCATTTT	CASSFSSGLENQPQHF
.	TRBV30	TRBJ2-7	TRBD1	TGTGCCTGGGGGACAGGGACCTCTTACGAGCAGTACTTC	CAWGTGTSYEQYF
once	TRBV10-3	TRBJ2-1	TRBD2	TGTGCCTCTCGAGTAGCGGGAGAAACGTACAATGAGCAGTTCTTC	CASRVAGETYNEQFF
.	TRBV7-9	TRBJ2-7	TRBD1	TGTTCCAGCAGCCAAGGACAGGGGAGGGTCCACGAGCAGTACTTC	CSSSQGQGRVHEQYF
.	TRBV5-8	TRBJ2-7	.	TGTGCCAGCAGCTTGGCGGGGGGCCACGAGCAGTACTTC	CASSLAGGHEQYF
.	TRBV7-9	TRBJ2-2	.	TGTGCCAGCAGCTTAATAGAGAACACCGGGGAGCTGTTTTTT	CASSLIENTGELFF
once	TRBV6-1	TRBJ2-3	.	TGTGCCAGCAGTGACAGGGGGGGCACAGATACGCAGTATTTT	CASSDRGGTDTQYF
.	TRBV7-8	TRBJ2-7	TRBD2	TGTGCCAGCATCACAACTAGCGGCGGCCCCTACGAGCAGTACTTC	CASITTSGGPYEQYF
.	TRBV7-2	TRBJ1-1	.	TGTGCCAGCAGCTACGTACGGGGGTTGAACACTGAAGCTTTCTTT	CASSYVRGLNTEAFF
.	TRBV30	TRBJ1-1	.	TGTGCCTGGCCTAGGGGGACTGAAGCTTTCTTT	CAWPRGTEAFF
.	TRBV5-8	TRBJ2-7	.	TGTGCCAGCAGCTTGGCAGGAGGGACCTACGAGCAGTACTTC	CASSLAGGTYEQYF
.	TRBV29-1	TRBJ1-5	.	TGCAGCGTTAAAGTCTCCGGGGGTGGCAATCAGCCCCAGCATTTT	CSVKVSGGGNQPQHF
.	TRBV27	TRBJ1-2	.	TGTGCCAGCAGTTCCCCCGCCCGAAGCCCTCATAATGGCTACACCTTC	CASSSPARSPHNGYTF
.	TRBV4-1	TRBJ2-7	.	TGCGCCAGCAGCCAAGATCGTGGGGGGGGCCCTGGCGAGCAGTACTTC	CASSQDRGGGPGEQYF
.	TRBV5-6	TRBJ2-1	TRBD2	TGTGCCAGCAAGCAAGCGGGAGACTACAATGAGCAGTTCTTC	CASKQAGDYNEQFF
.	TRBV2	TRBJ2-7	.	TGTGCCAGCAGTGACTGGGGGCGCTCCCACGAGCAGTACTTC	CASSDWGRSHEQYF
.	TRBV11-3	TRBJ2-1	TRBD1	TGTGCCAGCAGCTTAGAAGGGGGCGCTCGGAATGAGCAGTTCTTC	CASSLEGGARNEQFF
.	TRBV18	TRBJ2-1	.	TGTGCCAGCTCACCCATAGCGAATGAGCAGTTCTTC	CASSPIANEQFF
few	TRBV29-1	TRBJ2-7	TRBD1	TGCAGCGGTCGGGACAGTACCTACGAGCAGTACTTC	CSGRDSTYEQYF
.	TRBV6-1	TRBJ2-2	.	TGTGCCAGCAGTGAAAGGGGGACCACCGGGGAGCTGTTTTTT	CASSERGTTGELFF
.	TRBV6-6	TRBJ1-1	TRBD1	TGTGCCAGCAGGCCTCTGACAGGGGGCACTGAAGCTTTCTTT	CASRPLTGGTEAFF
.	TRBV19	TRBJ2-7	TRBD1	TGTGCCAGTAGTCCCGGGACAGGGGCCTACGAGCAGTACTTC	CASSPGTGAYEQYF
.	TRBV29-1	TRBJ2-4	.	TGCAGCGTTGATGTCGCTAGCAGGCCGTACTTC	CSVDVASRPYF
few	TRBV28	TRBJ2-2	TRBD1	TGTGCCAGCAGAAGAAGACAGGGGGGAGACACCGGGGAGCTGTTTTTT	CASRRRQGGDTGELFF
.	TRBV6-5	TRBJ2-7	TRBD1	TGTGCCAGCAGTCCCGGGACAGCCTCCTACGAGCAGTACTTC	CASSPGTASYEQYF
.	TRBV5-6	TRBJ1-2	.	TGTGCCAGCAGCTTGGAACAGGGCAGCTACACCTTC	CASSLEQGSYTF
few	TRBV21-1	TRBJ2-7	.	TGTGCCAGCAGCAAAGGCTGTACGGTAAGGGGGACAGGGGCCTCAATGGGATCCTACGAGCAGTACTTC	CASSKGCTVRGTGASMGSYEQYF
.	TRBV28	TRBJ1-1	.	TGTGCCAGCATCCAGCGGGACACTGAAGCTTTCTTT	CASIQRDTEAFF
.	TRBV6-5	TRBJ2-5	.	TGTGCCAGCAGTTACGTAGCGGAAGTAGAGACCCAGTACTTC	CASSYVAEVETQYF
.	TRBV6-5	TRBJ2-5	.	TGTGCCAGCAGTTACGAGCAGGGCGCTCAAGAGACCCAGTACTTC	CASSYEQGAQETQYF
few	TRBV6-4	TRBJ2-2	.	TGTGCCAGCAGACAGGCTAACACCGGGGAGCTGTTTTTT	CASRQANTGELFF
.	TRBV18	TRBJ2-2	TRBD2	TGTGCCAGCTCACCAGGGACTAGCGACACCGGGGAGCTGTTTTTT	CASSPGTSDTGELFF
.	TRBV2	TRBJ1-3	.	TGTGCCAGCAGTATCGGGCGACAGAGCTCTGGAAACACCATATATTTT	CASSIGRQSSGNTIYF
.	TRBV11-2	TRBJ2-1	TRBD1	TGTGCCAGCAGCTTTGGGGACAGCCATTGGGATGAGCAGTTCTTC	CASSFGDSHWDEQFF
.	TRBV19	TRBJ1-5	.	TGTGCCAGTAGTATATGGGGGGAAAGCAATCAGCCCCAGCATTTT	CASSIWGESNQPQHF
.	TRBV10-3	TRBJ2-7	.	TGTGCCATCAGTGGACCGGGGGATACCGAATCCTACGAGCAGTACTTC	CAISGPGDTESYEQYF
.	TRBV6-5	TRBJ2-7	TRBD2	TGTGCCAGCACCCCTCACGGGGGGACTTACTACGAGCAGTACTTC	CASTPHGGTYYEQYF
few	TRBV4-2	TRBJ1-3	TRBD1	TGTGCCAGCAGCCAAGAGGGCCCCGGGACAGCTGGAAACACCATATATTTT	CASSQEGPGTAGNTIYF
.	TRBV2	TRBJ1-3	TRBD1	TGTGCCAGCAGTGACTTAGACAGGGGGGATGGAAACACCATATATTTT	CASSDLDRGDGNTIYF
few	TRBV9	TRBJ2-3	TRBD2	TGTGCCAGCAGCGTAGGAGCGTTGGGCGGGGGGGATTCTAGCACAGATACGCAGTATTTT	CASSVGALGGGDSSTDTQYF
few	TRBV4-3	TRBJ2-7	TRBD1	TGCGCCAGCAGCCAGGAGACAGGGGGCATAACCTACGAGCAGTACTTC	CASSQETGGITYEQYF
few	TRBV6-5	TRBJ1-1	.	TGTGCCAGCAAAACGGGGGGACGGATGAACACTGAAGCTTTCTTT	CASKTGGRMNTEAFF
.	TRBV4-2	TRBJ1-1	TRBD1	TGTGCCAGCAGCCAAGAGGGACAGTTGGGTGAAGCTTTCTTT	CASSQEGQLGEAFF
.	TRBV9	TRBJ2-7	TRBD2	TGTGCCAGCAGCGTAGTGGGGACTAGCGAGCAGTACTTC	CASSVVGTSEQYF
.	TRBV2	TRBJ2-2	.	TGTGCCAGCAGCGGTCTGATGAGGGAGTCCGGGGAGCTGTTTTTT	CASSGLMRESGELFF
.	TRBV18	TRBJ2-7	TRBD1	TGTGCCAGCTCACCGGAAGGGACGACAGGGCGATCTTACGAGCAGTACTTC	CASSPEGTTGRSYEQYF
.	TRBV19	TRBJ2-7	.	TGTGCCAGTAGTACCAGGGATTGGGACTCCTACGAGCAGTACTTC	CASSTRDWDSYEQYF
.	TRBV25-1	TRBJ2-3	.	TGTGCCAGCAGTGAATATGAGCTGGGCGCAGATACGCAGTATTTT	CASSEYELGADTQYF
.	TRBV19	TRBJ2-6	.	TGTGCCAGTAGTCTGGAGAACCCACTCTCTGGGGCCAACGTCCTGACTTTC	CASSLENPLSGANVLTF
.	TRBV29-1	TRBJ2-5	TRBD2	TGCAGCGTTGGCCTAGCGGGGGAGACCCAGTACTTC	CSVGLAGETQYF
.	TRBV27	TRBJ1-2	TRBD1	TGTGCCAGCAGTGTAGGGACAGAATATGGCTACACCTTC	CASSVGTEYGYTF
.	TRBV7-9	TRBJ1-4	.	TGTGCCAGCAGGGAGGCGGATGAAAAACTGTTTTTT	CASREADEKLFF